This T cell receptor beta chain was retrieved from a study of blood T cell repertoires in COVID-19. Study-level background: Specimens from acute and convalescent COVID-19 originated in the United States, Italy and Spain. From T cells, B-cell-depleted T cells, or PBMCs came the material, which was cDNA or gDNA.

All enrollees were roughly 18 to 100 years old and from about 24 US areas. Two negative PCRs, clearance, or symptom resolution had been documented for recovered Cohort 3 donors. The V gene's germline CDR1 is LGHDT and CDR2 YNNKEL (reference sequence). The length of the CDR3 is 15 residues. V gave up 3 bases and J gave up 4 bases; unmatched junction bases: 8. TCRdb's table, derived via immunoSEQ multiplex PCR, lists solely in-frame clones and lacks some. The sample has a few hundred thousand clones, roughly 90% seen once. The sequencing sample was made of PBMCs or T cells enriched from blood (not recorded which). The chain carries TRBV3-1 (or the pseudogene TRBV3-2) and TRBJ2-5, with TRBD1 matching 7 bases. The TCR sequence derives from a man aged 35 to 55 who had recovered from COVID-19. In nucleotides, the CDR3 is TGTGCCAGCAGCCACAAAAGACAGGGCGGAGAGACCCAGTACTTC. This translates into CASSHKRQGGETQYF.